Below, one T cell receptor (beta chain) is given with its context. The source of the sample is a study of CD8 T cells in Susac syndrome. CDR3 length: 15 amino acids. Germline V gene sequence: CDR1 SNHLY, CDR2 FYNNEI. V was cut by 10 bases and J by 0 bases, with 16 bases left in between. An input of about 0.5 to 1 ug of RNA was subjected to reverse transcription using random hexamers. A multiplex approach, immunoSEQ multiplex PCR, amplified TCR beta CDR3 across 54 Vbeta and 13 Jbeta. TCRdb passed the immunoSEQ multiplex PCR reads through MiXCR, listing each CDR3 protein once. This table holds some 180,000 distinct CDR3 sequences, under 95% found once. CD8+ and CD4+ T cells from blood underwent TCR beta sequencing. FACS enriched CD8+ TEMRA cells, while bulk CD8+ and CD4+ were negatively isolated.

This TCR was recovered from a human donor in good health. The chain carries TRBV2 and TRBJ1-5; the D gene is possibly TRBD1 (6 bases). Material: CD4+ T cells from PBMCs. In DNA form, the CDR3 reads TGTGCCACCAAGACAGGAGACAATAGCAATCAGCCCCAGCATTTT. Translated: CATKTGDNSNQPQHF. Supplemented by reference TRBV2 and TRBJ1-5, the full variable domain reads EPEVTQTPSHQVTQMGQEVILRCVPISNHLYFYWYRQILGQKVEFLVSFYNNEISEKSEIFDDQFSVERPDGSNFTLKIRSTKLEDSAMYFCATKTGDNSNQPQHFGDGTRLSIL.